Sequencing of this TCR beta chain was carried out in a study of T cell responses to AZD1222 COVID-19 vaccine. The data were produced by immunoSEQ multiplex PCR, yet TCRdb's version contains in-frame clones alone and is incomplete. Of fewer than 150,000 clones in the sample, roughly 91% were seen once. Study outcomes and limitations: Without day 14 samples, only post-peak T cell repertoires were studied.

A remark on this clone: Antigen unknown.

This CDR3 has 15 residues. CDR1 SNHLY and CDR2 FYNNEI come from the germline V gene. J lost 1 base, V lost 4 bases, and 6 bases had no gene match. The sequence was collected from an adult who received the AZD1222 COVID-19 vaccine. The J gene is TRBJ1-2, the V gene TRBV2, with 7 bases fitting TRBD1. The sample here was peripheral blood, taken 28 days after the second AZD1222 dose. The CDR3 is CASSVGQPSNYGYTF. For the CDR3, the DNA is TGTGCCAGCAGTGTGGGACAGCCCAGTAACTATGGCTACACCTTC.